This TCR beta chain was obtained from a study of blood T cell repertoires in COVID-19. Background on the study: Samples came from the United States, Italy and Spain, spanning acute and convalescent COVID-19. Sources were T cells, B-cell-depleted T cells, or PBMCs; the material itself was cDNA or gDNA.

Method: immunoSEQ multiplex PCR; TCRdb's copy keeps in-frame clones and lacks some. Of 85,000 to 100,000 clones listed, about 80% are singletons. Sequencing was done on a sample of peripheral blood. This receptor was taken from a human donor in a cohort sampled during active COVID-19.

CDR3 bases: TGCGCCAGAAATAGCGGCCAAGAGACCCAGTACTTC. Amino acid sequence: CARNSGQETQYF. The chain combines TRBV10-1 with TRBJ2-5; D perhaps matches TRBD2 (6 bases). The CDR3 spans 12 residues. Germline assignment: CDR1 WNHNN and CDR2 SYGVQD (reference sequence). V shed 9 bases and J shed 1 base, with 9 bases lying between them.